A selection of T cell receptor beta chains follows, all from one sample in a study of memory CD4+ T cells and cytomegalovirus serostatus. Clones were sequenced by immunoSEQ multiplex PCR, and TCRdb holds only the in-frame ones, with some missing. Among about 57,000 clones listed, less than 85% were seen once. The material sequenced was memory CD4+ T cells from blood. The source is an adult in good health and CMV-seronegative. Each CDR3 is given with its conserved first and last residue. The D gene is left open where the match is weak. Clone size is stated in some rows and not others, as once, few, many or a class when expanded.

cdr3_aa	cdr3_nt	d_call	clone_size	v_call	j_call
CASSPGTSADTQYF	TGTGCCAGCAGTCCCGGGACTAGCGCAGATACGCAGTATTTT	TRBD2	.	TRBV6-6	TRBJ2-3
CASSQVGRDRGRRSTDTQYF	TGTGCCAGCAGCCAAGTAGGACGGGACAGGGGGCGAAGGAGCACAGATACGCAGTATTTT	TRBD1	.	TRBV14	TRBJ2-3
CSVDKDGKLFF	TGCAGCGTTGATAAGGATGGAAAACTGTTTTTT	.	.	TRBV29-1	TRBJ1-4
CASSPRQGSGETQYF	TGTGCCAGCTCACCAAGACAGGGTTCGGGGGAGACCCAGTACTTC	TRBD1	.	TRBV18	TRBJ2-5
CASSYSGRSNYGYTF	TGTGCCAGCAGTTACTCTGGCAGGTCTAACTATGGCTACACCTTC	.	.	TRBV6-6	TRBJ1-2
CASRPGVILGEQYF	TGTGCCAGCAGACCGGGGGTGATTCTCGGGGAGCAGTACTTC	.	.	TRBV2	TRBJ2-7
CASSSKGRWQPQHF	TGTGCCAGCAGTTCCAAGGGGCGGTGGCAGCCCCAGCATTTT	.	.	TRBV27	TRBJ1-5
CASSLELAGGYNEQFF	TGCGCCAGCAGCTTGGAGTTAGCGGGCGGGTACAATGAGCAGTTCTTC	TRBD2	.	TRBV5-1	TRBJ2-1
CASNVEPTNEKLFF	TGTGCCAGCAACGTAGAACCGACTAATGAAAAACTGTTTTTT	.	.	TRBV9	TRBJ1-4
CAWSLKGSQAFF	TGTGCCTGGAGTTTAAAGGGGTCCCAAGCTTTCTTT	.	few	TRBV30	TRBJ1-1
CASSRNRGTTNTEAFF	TGTGCCAGCAGCCGGAACAGGGGAACAACTAACACTGAAGCTTTCTTT	TRBD1	.	TRBV5-6	TRBJ1-1
CASSPVLKETQYF	TGCGCCAGCAGCCCCGTTTTGAAAGAGACCCAGTACTTC	.	.	TRBV4-1	TRBJ2-5
CASSQDLGGTDTQYF	TGTGCCAGCAGCCAAGATTTGGGGGGCACAGATACGCAGTATTTT	.	.	TRBV14	TRBJ2-3
CASSPAMNTGELFF	TGTGCCAGCTCACCGGCAATGAACACCGGGGAGCTGTTTTTT	.	.	TRBV18	TRBJ2-2
CASSSRQGSYNEQFF	TGTGCCAGCAGCTCTCGACAGGGATCCTACAATGAGCAGTTCTTC	TRBD1	.	TRBV7-8	TRBJ2-1
CASTPPGNQNRYTF	TGTGCCAGCACCCCCCCCGGGAACCAAAACCGCTACACCTTC	.	.	TRBV6-1	TRBJ1-2
CATILARVFDEQFF	TGTGCCACGATTCTAGCTAGGGTTTTCGATGAGCAGTTCTTC	.	.	TRBV6-1	TRBJ2-1
CASSPGQGSTYEQYF	TGCGCCAGCAGCCCCGGACAGGGGTCGACCTACGAGCAGTACTTC	TRBD1	.	TRBV4-1	TRBJ2-7
CASRDRIRSYEQYF	TGTGCCAGTAGAGACAGGATAAGGTCCTACGAGCAGTACTTC	.	.	TRBV19	TRBJ2-7
CASSPLGTGNEQYF	TGTGCCAGCAGCCCGTTAGGGACAGGGAACGAGCAGTACTTC	TRBD1	once	TRBV9	TRBJ2-7
CASSLSGATPYEQYF	TGTGCCAGCAGTCTGAGCGGGGCCACACCCTACGAGCAGTACTTC	TRBD2	.	TRBV4-2	TRBJ2-7
CASSLAIPEKLFF	TGTGCCAGCAGCTTAGCCATCCCTGAAAAACTGTTTTTT	.	.	TRBV7-6	TRBJ1-4
CASSEEAGELFF	TGCGCCAGCAGCGAAGAAGCCGGGGAGCTGTTTTTT	.	few	TRBV5-1	TRBJ2-2
CASSGGALAETQYF	TGTGCCAGTAGCGGCGGGGCTCTCGCAGAGACCCAGTACTTC	.	.	TRBV19	TRBJ2-5
CASSSHPPTGGRTGELFF	TGCGCCAGCAGTTCTCACCCACCCACAGGGGGGAGAACCGGGGAGCTGTTTTTT	TRBD1	.	TRBV5-1	TRBJ2-2
CASSTRAGELDTQYF	TGTGCCAGCTCAACGAGAGCGGGAGAGTTAGATACGCAGTATTTT	TRBD2	.	TRBV18	TRBJ2-3
CASSLAFRARGGYTF	TGTGCCAGCAGCTTAGCGTTCCGGGCCAGGGGGGGCTACACCTTC	TRBD1	.	TRBV7-9	TRBJ1-2
CASRTDRSSGNTIYF	TGTGCCAGCAGGACGGACCGGAGCTCTGGAAACACCATATATTTT	.	.	TRBV19	TRBJ1-3
CASSLVADKSGEQYF	TGTGCCAGCAGCTTAGTGGCGGACAAGAGCGGCGAGCAGTACTTC	.	.	TRBV7-2	TRBJ2-7
CASSSQSGTEAFF	TGTGCCAGTAGTAGCCAATCAGGCACTGAAGCTTTCTTT	.	.	TRBV19	TRBJ1-1
CSVADRGGTEAFF	TGCAGCGTGGCTGACAGGGGTGGCACTGAAGCTTTCTTT	TRBD1	.	TRBV29-1	TRBJ1-1
CASSPSGPTDTQYF	TGTGCCAGCAGCCCTAGCGGACCCACAGATACGCAGTATTTT	TRBD2	.	TRBV7-9	TRBJ2-3
CASSYGGTPYNEQFF	TGTGCCAGCAGTTACGGAGGGACTCCCTACAATGAGCAGTTCTTC	.	.	TRBV6-5	TRBJ2-1
CASSSAQRLVVETQYF	TGTGCCAGCAGCTCGGCCCAGCGGCTAGTAGTAGAGACCCAGTACTTC	.	.	TRBV7-8	TRBJ2-5
CASSAGSPSQNEQFF	TGTGCCAGCAGCGCCGGGAGCCCTTCACAGAATGAGCAGTTCTTC	.	.	TRBV7-8	TRBJ2-1
CASSRDGSYEQYF	TGTGCCAGCAGTAGGGACGGCTCGTACGAGCAGTACTTC	.	few	TRBV6-1	TRBJ2-7
CASSPQSGRSTGELFF	TGCGCCAGCAGCCCCCAGTCAGGGCGAAGCACCGGGGAGCTGTTTTTT	.	.	TRBV5-1	TRBJ2-2
CATSRDHPGQNTEAFF	TGTGCCACCAGCAGAGATCATCCAGGGCAAAACACTGAAGCTTTCTTT	.	few	TRBV15	TRBJ1-1